This is a list of T cell receptor beta chains from one sample in a study of cytomegalovirus exposure and HLA in healthy donors. The data were produced by immunoSEQ multiplex PCR, yet TCRdb's version contains in-frame clones alone and is incomplete. The data contain about 150,000 clones, 68% of them singletons. The sequenced material came from PBMCs. These receptors were collected from a man aged 55 to 69 in good health and CMV-seronegative. The CDR3 runs from the conserved cysteine through the conserved F or W. D genes are given only for firm matches. Clone size is shown for a subset of rows, as once, few, many or a class of expanded clone.

v_gene	j_gene	abundance	d_gene	CDR3aa	CDR3nt
TRBV7-6	TRBJ2-7	.	.	CASSSQRSYEQYF	TGTGCCAGCAGCTCCCAGAGGTCCTACGAGCAGTACTTC
TRBV9	TRBJ2-2	.	.	CASSVAQGGHGELFF	TGTGCCAGCAGCGTAGCCCAGGGTGGACACGGGGAGCTGTTTTTT
TRBV2	TRBJ2-2	.	TRBD2	CASMGLAGAGELFF	TGTGCCAGCATGGGACTAGCGGGAGCCGGGGAGCTGTTTTTT
TRBV7-9	TRBJ2-5	.	.	CASSLEGGLPRETQYF	TGTGCCAGCAGCTTAGAAGGGGGATTGCCTAGGGAGACCCAGTACTTC
TRBV6-1	TRBJ2-5	.	.	CASSAGQGGETQYF	TGTGCCAGCAGTGCAGGACAGGGAGGGGAGACCCAGTACTTC
TRBV5-1	TRBJ1-2	.	.	CASSFGWTVPNYGYTF	TGCGCCAGCAGCTTCGGATGGACAGTACCTAACTATGGCTACACCTTC
TRBV28	TRBJ2-3	.	TRBD2	CASSTGLAGTDTQYF	TGTGCCAGCAGCACCGGACTAGCGGGCACAGATACGCAGTATTTT
TRBV29-1	TRBJ2-7	.	.	CSVGVIGSEQYF	TGCAGCGTCGGAGTAATAGGGAGTGAGCAGTACTTC
TRBV9	TRBJ1-2	few	.	CASSVGGGDGYTF	TGTGCCAGCAGCGTCGGGGGGGGTGATGGCTACACCTTC
TRBV19	TRBJ2-7	once	TRBD1	CASSSYGTALSEQYF	TGTGCCAGTAGTTCTTACGGGACAGCCTTAAGCGAGCAGTACTTC
TRBV18	TRBJ2-7	.	TRBD1	CASSVIPVRDRVAYEQYF	TGTGCCAGCTCCGTAATCCCCGTCCGGGACAGGGTGGCCTACGAGCAGTACTTC
TRBV7-6	TRBJ1-1	.	.	CASSLEARGSEAFF	TGTGCCAGCAGCTTAGAAGCCAGAGGTAGTGAAGCTTTCTTT
TRBV29-1	TRBJ2-2	.	.	CSVGQGFTGELFF	TGCAGCGTGGGTCAGGGATTCACCGGGGAGCTGTTTTTT
TRBV9	TRBJ1-1	.	.	CASSTQTSREAFF	TGTGCCAGCAGCACCCAGACATCCAGAGAAGCTTTCTTT
TRBV6-1	TRBJ2-1	few	.	CASRPGTYNEQFF	TGTGCCAGCAGACCCGGGACCTACAATGAGCAGTTCTTC